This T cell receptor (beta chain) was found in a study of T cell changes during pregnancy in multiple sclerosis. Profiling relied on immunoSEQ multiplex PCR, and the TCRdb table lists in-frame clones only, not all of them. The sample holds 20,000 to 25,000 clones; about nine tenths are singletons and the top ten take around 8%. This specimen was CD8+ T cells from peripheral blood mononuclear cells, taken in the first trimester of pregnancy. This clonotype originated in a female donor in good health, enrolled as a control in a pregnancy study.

This CDR3 is CASSQLQGQEEPQHF. Written as DNA, the CDR3 is TGCGCCAGCAGCCAGCTACAGGGGCAAGAGGAGCCCCAGCATTTT. The chain recombines TRBV4-1 with TRBJ1-5, with TRBD1 matching over 7 bases. In germline, CDR1 is MGHRA, CDR2 YSYEKL. The V and J ends lost 3 bases and 8 bases, in that order; junction bases with no gene match: 10. The CDR3 contains 15 residues.